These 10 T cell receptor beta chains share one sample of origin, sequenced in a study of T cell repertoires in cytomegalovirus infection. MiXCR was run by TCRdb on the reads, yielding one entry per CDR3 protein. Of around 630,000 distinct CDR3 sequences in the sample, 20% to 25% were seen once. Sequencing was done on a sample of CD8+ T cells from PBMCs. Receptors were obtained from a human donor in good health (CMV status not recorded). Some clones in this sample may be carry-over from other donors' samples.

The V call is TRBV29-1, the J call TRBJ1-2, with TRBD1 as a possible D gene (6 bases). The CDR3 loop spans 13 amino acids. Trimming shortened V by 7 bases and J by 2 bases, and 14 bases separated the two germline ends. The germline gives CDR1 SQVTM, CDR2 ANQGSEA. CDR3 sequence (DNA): TGCAGCGACTCCGGGACAACGAACTATGGCTACACCTTC. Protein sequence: CSDSGTTNYGYTF.

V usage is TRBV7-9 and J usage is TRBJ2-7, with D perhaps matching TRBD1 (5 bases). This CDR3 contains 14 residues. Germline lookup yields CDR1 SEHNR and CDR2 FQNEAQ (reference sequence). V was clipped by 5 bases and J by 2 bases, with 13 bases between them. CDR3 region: CASSQPTETYEQYF. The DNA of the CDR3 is TGTGCCAGCAGCCAGCCGACAGAAACCTACGAGCAGTACTTC.

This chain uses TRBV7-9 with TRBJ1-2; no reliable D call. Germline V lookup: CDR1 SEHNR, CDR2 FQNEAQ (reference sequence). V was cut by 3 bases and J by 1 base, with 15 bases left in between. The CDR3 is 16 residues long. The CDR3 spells CASSFPDGLINYGYTF. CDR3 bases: TGTGCCAGCAGCTTTCCCGACGGCCTCATTAACTATGGCTACACCTTC.

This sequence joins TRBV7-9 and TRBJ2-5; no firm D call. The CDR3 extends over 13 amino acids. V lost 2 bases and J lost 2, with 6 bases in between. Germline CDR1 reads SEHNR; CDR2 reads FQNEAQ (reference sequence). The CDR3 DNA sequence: TGTGCCAGCAGCTTAAAGGGACAAGAGACCCAGTACTTC. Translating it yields CASSLKGQETQYF.

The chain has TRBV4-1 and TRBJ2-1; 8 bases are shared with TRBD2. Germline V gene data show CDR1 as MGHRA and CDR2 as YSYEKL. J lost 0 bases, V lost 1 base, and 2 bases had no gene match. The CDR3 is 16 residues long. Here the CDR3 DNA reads TGCGCCAGCAGCCAAGGGACTAGCATCTCCTACAATGAGCAGTTCTTC. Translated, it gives CASSQGTSISYNEQFF.

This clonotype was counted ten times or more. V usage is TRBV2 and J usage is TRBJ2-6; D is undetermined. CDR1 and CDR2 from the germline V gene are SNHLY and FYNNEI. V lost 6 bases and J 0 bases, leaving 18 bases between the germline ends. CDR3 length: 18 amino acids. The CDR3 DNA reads TGTGCCAGCAGCGCCGGGCCGTTCCCCTCCTCTGGGGCCAACGTCCTGACTTTC. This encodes CASSAGPFPSSGANVLTF. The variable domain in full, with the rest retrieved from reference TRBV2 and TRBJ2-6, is EPEVTQTPSHQVTQMGQEVILRCVPISNHLYFYWYRQILGQKVEFLVSFYNNEISEKSEIFDDQFSVERPDGSNFTLKIRSTKLEDSAMYFCASSAGPFPSSGANVLTFGAGSRLTVL.

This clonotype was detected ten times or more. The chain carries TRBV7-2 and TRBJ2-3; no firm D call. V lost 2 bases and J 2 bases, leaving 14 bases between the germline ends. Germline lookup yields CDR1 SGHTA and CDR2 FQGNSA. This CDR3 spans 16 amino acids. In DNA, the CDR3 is TGTGCCAGCAGCTTACCGACACACCAACCCACAGATACGCAGTATTTT. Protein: CASSLPTHQPTDTQYF.

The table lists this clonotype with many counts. In DNA, the CDR3 is TGTGCCAGCACCCCACAAGGGAACACTGAAGCTTTCTTT. This encodes CASTPQGNTEAFF. The J gene is TRBJ1-1, the V gene TRBV7-9; D is ambiguous. The CDR3 consists of 13 residues. The ends were cut back, 7 bases at V and 1 base at J, with 10 bases in the middle. Germline V gives CDR1 SEHNR, CDR2 FQNEAQ (reference sequence).

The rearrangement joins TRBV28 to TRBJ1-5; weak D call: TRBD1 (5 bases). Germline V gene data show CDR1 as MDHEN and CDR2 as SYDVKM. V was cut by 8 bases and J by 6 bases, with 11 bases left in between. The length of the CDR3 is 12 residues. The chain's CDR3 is CASVAGGQPQHF. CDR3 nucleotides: TGTGCCAGCGTGGCTGGGGGTCAGCCCCAGCATTTT.

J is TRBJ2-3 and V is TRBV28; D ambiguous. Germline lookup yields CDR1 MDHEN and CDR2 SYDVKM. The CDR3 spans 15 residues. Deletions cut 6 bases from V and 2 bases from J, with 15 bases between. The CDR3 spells CASRLTLPTTDTQYF. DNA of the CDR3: TGTGCCAGCAGACTCACCTTACCTACCACAGATACGCAGTATTTT.